This TCR beta chain was found in a study of breast tumors, draining lymph nodes, adjacent tissues. Trimming stripped 5 bases from V and 4 bases from J, with 14 bases between. The CDR3 sequence is 15 residues long. Germline values: CDR1 SGHAT, CDR2 FQNNGV. Overall study findings and caveats: Compared with basal-like, luminal-like tumors shared significantly more repertoire with nontumor tissue.

TCRdb re-derived calls from the multiplex PCR reads in MiXCR, one entry per CDR3 protein. Counted here are around 300,000 distinct CDR3 sequences, around 30% occurring once; the ten biggest clones make up more than 0.85%. Breast cancer patients provided tissue from their axillary draining lymph nodes. For this clonotype: As yet, its antigen is unknown. The CDR3 does not end in the conserved phenylalanine or tryptophan, so this is likely a read error.

The source material was axillary lymph node tissue. The TCR sequence derives from a female donor with breast cancer. Some clones in this sample may be carry-over from other donors' samples. The V and J genes are TRBV11-2 and TRBJ2-2; D possibly uses TRBD1 or TRBD2 (5 bases each). The chain's CDR3 is CASSPRDGTTGELFL. The CDR3 nucleotides are TGTGCCAGCAGCCCGAGGGACGGGACCACCGGGGAGCTGTTTCTT.